This passage covers 18 T cell receptor beta chains from one sample sequenced in a study of cytomegalovirus exposure and HLA in healthy donors. PCR used 60 Vbeta primers and 13 Jbeta primers. Profiled with immunoSEQ multiplex PCR; TCRdb holds only in-frame clones, not every one. The sample gives fewer than 150,000 clones, around 74% of which show up once; approximately 5.4% is in the top ten. The specimen sequenced was PBMCs. These receptors all come from a woman between 50 and 59 years old in good health and CMV-seropositive.

The CDR3 DNA reads as TGTGCCAGCAGCCAGACAGAAACCGGGGAGCTGTTTTTT. This codes for CASSQTETGELFF. This chain connects TRBV6-1 to TRBJ2-2, with a possible D match to TRBD1 (5 bases). Trimming took 6 bases from V and 5 from J, leaving 10 bases between them. Germline assignment: CDR1 MNHNS and CDR2 SASEGT. The CDR3 contains 13 residues.

The table lists this clone with a few counts. The chain uses TRBV19 and TRBJ1-1, with a weak D call TRBD1 (5 bases). V gave up 3 bases and J gave up 0 bases, with 8 bases separating them. The germline CDR1 and CDR2 sequences are LNHDA and SQIVND (reference sequence). The CDR3 covers 14 residues. Written as DNA, the CDR3 is TGTGCCAGTAGTATCGGGGGTATGAACACTGAAGCTTTCTTT. Its protein product is CASSIGGMNTEAFF.

The chain carries TRBV13 and TRBJ2-5, with 9 bases identical to TRBD2. Germline V gene sequence: CDR1 PRHDT, CDR2 FYEKMQ (reference sequence). V shed 1 base, J shed 4 bases, and the junction held 13 bases outside the gene matches. The CDR3 is 18 amino acids. The CDR3 DNA reads as TGTGCCAGCAGCTTAGAGACTAGCGGACCCGGGGGGGCAGAGACCCAGTACTTC. Residues: CASSLETSGPGGAETQYF.

The chain has TRBV10-3 and TRBJ1-1; unclear D gene. Germline V CDR1 and CDR2: ENHRY, SYGVKD. The CDR3 contains 14 residues. Between the trimmed V and J ends, which lost 0 bases and 1 base, there was a span of 6 bases. The CDR3 is CAISESAGNTEAFF. The CDR3 DNA is TGTGCCATCAGTGAGTCAGCCGGGAACACTGAAGCTTTCTTT.

The genes are TRBV2 and TRBJ2-1, with D possibly TRBD1 on 6 matching bases. The CDR3 contains 14 residues. Looked up from germline, CDR1 is SNHLY and CDR2 is FYNNEI. V shed 3 bases and J shed 10 bases, with 16 bases lying between them. CDR3 amino acids: CASSDMSGAGEQFF. In nucleotides, the CDR3 is TGTGCCAGCAGTGACATGTCAGGGGCAGGAGAGCAGTTCTTC.

The genes are TRBV12-5 and TRBJ2-2, with TRBD2 as a possible D gene (7 bases). CDR1 is LGHNT, CDR2 FRNRAP, per germline. This CDR3 spans 15 amino acids. Trimming removed 3 bases at V and 3 bases at J, with 11 bases between. This CDR3 reads CASGFTGGYTGELFF. The CDR3 DNA reads TGTGCTAGTGGTTTTACGGGGGGCTACACCGGGGAGCTGTTTTTT.

This chain joins TRBV5-1 and TRBJ2-5, with TRBD1 as a possible D gene (6 bases). CDR3 length equals 16 residues. Deletions cut 1 base from V and 5 bases from J, with 18 bases between. Germline V lookup: CDR1 SGHRS, CDR2 YFSETQ. The CDR3 nucleotides read TGCGCCAGCAGCTTGTCGGGGCAGGGGTCGGCCGAGACCCAGTACTTC. This encodes CASSLSGQGSAETQYF.

V is TRBV25-1 and J is TRBJ1-2; D call uncertain. Germline V gene lookup returns CDR1 MGHDK and CDR2 SYGVNS. The CDR3 has 13 amino acids. The V gene lost 6 bases and the J gene lost 6 bases, with 14 bases spanning the gap. The CDR3 coding sequence is TGTGCCAGCAGCAGAAGCGGGGTGGATGGCTACACCTTC. It is translated as CASSRSGVDGYTF.

This chain uses TRBV6-5 with TRBJ1-2; perhaps TRBD1 as D (5 bases). Germline-derived CDR1 and CDR2 are MNHEY and SVGAGI. This CDR3 spans 14 amino acids. Trimming stripped 5 bases from V and 8 bases from J, with 18 bases between. The CDR3 here is CASSTNRQLEGYTF. As DNA, the CDR3 is TGTGCCAGCAGTACCAATCGACAGTTGGAGGGCTACACCTTC.

This rearrangement joins TRBV28 to TRBJ2-7; D unclear. V was trimmed by 2 bases and J by 3 bases, leaving 5 bases between them. Germline-derived CDR1 and CDR2 are MDHEN and SYDVKM. The CDR3 is 12 amino acids. The DNA for the CDR3 is TGTGCCAGCAGTTTAACAGACTACGAGCAGTACTTC. Translating gives CASSLTDYEQYF.

The CDR3 DNA follows: TGCGCCAGCAGGACCCAGGGGACCTCCTACAATGAGCAGTTCTTC. Residues: CASRTQGTSYNEQFF. The V gene is TRBV5-1, the J gene TRBJ2-1; TRBD1 is a possible D gene (6 bases). This CDR3 has 15 residues. Looked up from germline, CDR1 is SGHRS and CDR2 is YFSETQ. Trimming pared 5 bases from V and 0 bases from J, leaving 12 bases between.

The V call is TRBV10-3, the J call TRBJ2-2, with TRBD1 matching 7 bases. The CDR3 totals 14 residues. V dropped 5 bases and J dropped 5; count of bases not matched to a gene: 5. The V gene's germline CDR1 is ENHRY and CDR2 SYGVKD. The CDR3 nucleotides read TGTGCCATCAGTAGTCCAGGGGGAACCGGGGAGCTGTTTTTT. Translation gives CAISSPGGTGELFF.

CDR3 loop: CASSSLSSGGYEQYF. CDR3 DNA sequence: TGTGCCAGCAGCTCGCTTTCTAGCGGGGGATACGAGCAGTACTTC. The V and J genes are TRBV7-9 and TRBJ2-7, with TRBD2 matching 10 bases. J gave up 4 bases and V 4 bases, and 7 bases lay outside the gene matches. The CDR3 has 15 amino acids. Germline V gene data show CDR1 as SEHNR and CDR2 as FQNEAQ (reference sequence).

The V and J genes are TRBV5-1 and TRBJ2-1; the match to TRBD2 covers 9 bases. The V gene end was trimmed by 3 bases and the J gene end by 6 bases; junction bases not matched to a gene: 4. Germline-derived CDR1 and CDR2 are SGHRS and YFSETQ. This CDR3 is built from 14 residues. The CDR3 loop reads CASSSTSGLNEQFF. CDR3 DNA sequence: TGCGCCAGCAGCTCGACTAGCGGCCTCAATGAGCAGTTCTTC.

The rearrangement joins TRBV12-5 to TRBJ1-1; no definite D call. This CDR3 has 15 residues. V shed 6 bases and J shed 3 bases, with 17 bases lying between them. Germline loops: CDR1 LGHNT, CDR2 FRNRAP. The CDR3 DNA follows: TGTGCTAGTGGACGACGGAGAAGTGAGGACACTGAAGCTTTCTTT. As protein: CASGRRRSEDTEAFF.

This clone was counted once. The V gene is TRBV19, the J gene TRBJ2-3, with 7 positions matching TRBD1. Per the germline V gene, CDR1 is LNHDA and CDR2 is SQIVND (reference sequence). This CDR3 spans 15 amino acids. The V segment lost 4 bases and the J segment 1 base; nucleotides outside the gene matches: 5. The CDR3 here is CASSNRQGGTDTQYF. The CDR3 DNA follows: TGTGCCAGTAGTAACCGACAGGGCGGCACAGATACGCAGTATTTT.

The V call is TRBV27, the J call TRBJ2-5; TRBD2 agrees at 11 bases. From germline, CDR1 is MNHEY and CDR2 SMNVEV (reference sequence). V shed 6 bases and J 3 bases; nucleotides not matched to a gene: 9. This CDR3 contains 16 residues. The chain's CDR3 is CASRETPSGGKETQYF. The CDR3 region has the DNA TGTGCCAGCAGGGAGACCCCTAGCGGGGGGAAAGAGACCCAGTACTTC.

The chain employs TRBV5-1 and TRBJ1-1; 9 positions match TRBD1. CDR1 SGHRS and CDR2 YFSETQ come from the germline V gene. The CDR3 has 15 amino acids. Unmatched junction bases numbered 2, after V lost 0 bases and J lost 2 bases. For the CDR3, the DNA is TGCGCCAGCAGCTTGGGACAGGGGGGAAACACTGAAGCTTTCTTT. Residues: CASSLGQGGNTEAFF.